This T cell receptor beta chain was observed in a study of cytomegalovirus exposure and HLA in healthy donors. Study-level results: Some segments of the V type, notably TRBV6-2 and TRBV6-3, were excluded as indistinguishable. A later analysis linked a missense DCLRE1C variant to TCR beta V- and J-gene trimming. Researchers reported that a few CMV-associated chains were confirmed in vitro as CMV antigen-specific. Cytomegalovirus association was assigned to more than 150 TCR beta chains.

Germline V gene data show CDR1 as MDHEN and CDR2 as SYDVKM. Trimming cost V 2 bases and J 4 bases, with 11 bases left between them. The CDR3 spans 14 residues. To note about this clone: Its matching antigen is unknown.

60 Vbeta and 13 Jbeta primers were used in PCR. The repertoire was sequenced with immunoSEQ multiplex PCR; TCRdb's copy has only in-frame clones and lacks some. Found here are roughly 180,000 clones, roughly 77% of them singletons; the top ten hold roughly 7.6%. This chain uses TRBV28 with TRBJ1-1, with D perhaps TRBD1 (6 bases). The clonotype originates from a woman aged 40 to 55 in good health and CMV-seropositive. The sequencing input was PBMCs. The CDR3 DNA reads TGTGCCAGCAGTTTAGCAGGGGCAATCACTGAAGCTTTCTTT. Translation: CASSLAGAITEAFF.